The clone carrying this T cell receptor beta chain has more than one count but fewer than ten. Its target is unknown. The V end lost 5 bases, the J end lost 6 bases, and 15 bases lay between the germline ends. CDR1 and CDR2 (germline): KGHSH, LQKENI. The CDR3 runs 14 residues. This sample was taken from a study of early T cells in non-severe SARS-CoV-2 infection. General observations from the study: Matching against VDJdb likely underestimated virus-specific expansions, favoring anti-spike CD8.

Tagging with unique molecular identifiers was applied to individual cDNA molecules. MiXCR was run by TCRdb on the 5' RACE reads, yielding one entry per CDR3 protein. The sample records about 52,000 distinct CDR3 sequences, approximately 10% being singletons. Sequenced sample: whole blood. The chain couples TRBV18 to TRBJ2-3; D perhaps matches TRBD1 (5 bases). The sequence derives from an adult who was a healthcare worker with PCR-confirmed SARS-CoV-2 infection or an uninfected control (not recorded which). CDR3 loop: CASSRRATDDTQYF. CDR3 coding DNA: TGTGCCAGCTCAAGACGGGCGACAGACGATACGCAGTATTTT.